The 10 T cell receptor beta chains presented below share a single source sample, sequenced in a study of blood T cell repertoires in COVID-19. TCRdb keeps only in-frame clones here, not all; method: immunoSEQ multiplex PCR. The sample lists hundreds of thousands of clones, around 87% occurring once. The sequenced sample was peripheral blood. Receptors originate from a woman between 50 and 59 years old with COVID-19, enrolled during active disease.

V usage is TRBV7-3 and J usage is TRBJ2-3, with TRBD1 as a possible D gene (5 bases). The germline CDR1 and CDR2 sequences are SGHTA and FQGTGA. The CDR3 contains 14 residues. V was pared by 4 bases and J by 3 bases, with 11 bases between. CDR3 in DNA: TGTGCCAGCAGCTCCATGGGGCGGACAGATACGCAGTATTTT. It encodes CASSSMGRTDTQYF.

In its sample, this clone was seen once. The chain combines TRBV5-8 with TRBJ1-2; D unresolved. Trimming pared 5 bases from V and 5 bases from J, leaving 16 bases between. The CDR3 extends over 14 amino acids. Germline CDR1 reads SGHTS; CDR2 reads YDEGEE. The CDR3 reads CASRPRGSGYGYTF. In DNA, the CDR3 is TGTGCCAGCAGACCTCGAGGGAGCGGGTATGGCTACACCTTC.

This chain links TRBV5-8 with TRBJ2-5, with D maybe TRBD2 (6 bases). CDR3 length equals 16 residues. The V end was cut by 0 bases, the J end by 5 bases, with 17 bases between. CDR1 is SGHTS, CDR2 YDEGEE, per germline. The CDR3: CASSLGGTNGWETQYF. The CDR3 nucleotides are TGTGCCAGCAGCTTGGGCGGGACCAACGGTTGGGAGACCCAGTACTTC.

DNA of the CDR3: TGTGCCAGCTCACCACCTTTTTCGGACAGTTTAGCCAAAAACATTCAGTACTTC. Amino acids: CASSPPFSDSLAKNIQYF. The chain uses TRBV18 and TRBJ2-4, with D possibly TRBD1 on 6 matching bases. Per germline, CDR1 KGHSH and CDR2 LQKENI. V lost 0 bases, J lost 0 bases, and 15 bases lay in between. The CDR3 sequence is 18 residues long.

This clone was seen just once. The genes are TRBV11-2 and TRBJ1-3, with TRBD1 matching over 8 bases. Germline CDR1 reads SGHAT; CDR2 reads FQNNGV. J was trimmed by 7 bases and V by 3 bases; bases with no gene match: 8. This CDR3 is built from 15 residues. The CDR3 nucleotides read TGTGCCAGCAGCTTTAGTTCAAGACAGGGGAACACCATATATTTT. Residues: CASSFSSRQGNTIYF.

The CDR3 loop is CASSKPGTSVETQYF. In DNA, the CDR3 is TGTGCCAGCAGCAAACCCGGGACTAGCGTCGAGACCCAGTACTTC. V gene TRBV7-6 combines with J gene TRBJ2-5, with TRBD2 matching 10 bases. Trimming at V came to 5 bases and at J to 5 bases, leaving 8 bases not matched to a gene. This CDR3 contains 15 residues. Germline V gives CDR1 SGHVS, CDR2 FNYEAQ.

The chain links TRBV18 to TRBJ1-3, with D unresolved. V lost 2 bases to trimming and J lost 0 bases, with 14 bases between them. The CDR3 extends over 17 amino acids. Germline CDR1 KGHSH, CDR2 LQKENI. In DNA form, the CDR3 reads TGTGCCAGCTCACCATCCCTTCTCGTGAGCTCTGGAAACACCATATATTTT. Translating gives CASSPSLLVSSGNTIYF.

This chain uses TRBV19 with TRBJ2-1; D unresolved. The CDR3 is 12 residues long. Germline V lookup: CDR1 LNHDA, CDR2 SQIVND (reference sequence). The V end was cut by 6 bases, the J end by 5 bases, with 8 bases between. In DNA, the CDR3 is TGTGCCAGTAGACGACTCAACAATGAGCAGTTCTTC. Residues: CASRRLNNEQFF. The whole variable domain, remainder taken from reference TRBV19 and TRBJ2-1, is DGGITQSPKYLFRKEGQNVTLSCEQNLNHDAMYWYRQDPGQGLRLIYYSQIVNDFQKGDIAEGYSVSREKKESFPLTVTSAQKNPTAFYLCASRRLNNEQFFGPGTRLTVL.

CDR3 sequence: CASSLIRETEAFF. CDR3 DNA: TGTGCCAGCAGCTTAATTCGGGAGACTGAAGCTTTCTTT. This sequence joins TRBV11-2 and TRBJ1-1; no clear D. CDR1 is SGHAT, CDR2 FQNNGV, per germline. The CDR3 consists of 13 residues. V was shortened by 2 bases and J by 5 bases, with 9 bases between the two germline ends. Complete variable domain (other parts from reference TRBV11-2 and TRBJ1-1): EAGVAQSPRYKIIEKRQSVAFWCNPISGHATLYWYQQILGQGPKLLIQFQNNGVVDDSQLPKDRFSAERLKGVDSTLKIQPAKLEDSAVYLCASSLIRETEAFFGQGTRLTVV.

J is TRBJ2-2 and V is TRBV5-1, with a tentative D call TRBD2 (6 bases). V lost 6 bases to trimming and J lost 8 bases, with 17 bases between them. The germline gives CDR1 SGHRS, CDR2 YFSETQ. CDR3 length equals 14 residues. CDR3 sequence reads: CASIASRESGELFF. The CDR3 DNA reads TGCGCCAGCATCGCCTCCCGGGAGTCTGGGGAGCTGTTTTTT.